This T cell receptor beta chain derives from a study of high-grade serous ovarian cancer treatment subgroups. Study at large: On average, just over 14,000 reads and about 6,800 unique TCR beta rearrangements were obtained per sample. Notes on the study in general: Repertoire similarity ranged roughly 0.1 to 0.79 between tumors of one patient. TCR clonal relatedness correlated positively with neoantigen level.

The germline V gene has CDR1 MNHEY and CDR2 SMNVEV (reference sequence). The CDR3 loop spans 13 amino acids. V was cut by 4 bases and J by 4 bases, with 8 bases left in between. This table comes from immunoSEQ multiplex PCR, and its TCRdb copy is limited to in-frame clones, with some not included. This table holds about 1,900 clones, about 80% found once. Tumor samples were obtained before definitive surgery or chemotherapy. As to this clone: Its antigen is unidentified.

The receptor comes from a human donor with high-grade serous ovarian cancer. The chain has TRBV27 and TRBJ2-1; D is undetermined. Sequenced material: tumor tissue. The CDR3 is CASSSTEYNEQFF. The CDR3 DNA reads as TGTGCCAGCAGTTCAACAGAGTACAATGAGCAGTTCTTC.